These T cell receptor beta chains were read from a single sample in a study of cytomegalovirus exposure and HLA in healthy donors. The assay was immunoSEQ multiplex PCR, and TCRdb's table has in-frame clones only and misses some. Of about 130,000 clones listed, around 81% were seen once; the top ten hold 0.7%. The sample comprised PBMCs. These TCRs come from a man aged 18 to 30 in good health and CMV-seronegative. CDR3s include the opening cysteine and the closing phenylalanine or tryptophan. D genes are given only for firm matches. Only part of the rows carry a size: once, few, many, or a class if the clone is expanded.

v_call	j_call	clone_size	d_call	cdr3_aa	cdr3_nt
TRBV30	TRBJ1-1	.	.	CAWRSQMNTEAFF	TGTGCCTGGAGGTCCCAGATGAACACTGAAGCTTTCTTT
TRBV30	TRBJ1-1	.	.	CAWKKGANTEAFF	TGTGCCTGGAAAAAGGGAGCGAACACTGAAGCTTTCTTT
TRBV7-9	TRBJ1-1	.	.	CASRTGGTEAFF	TGTGCCAGCCGTACCGGGGGCACTGAAGCTTTCTTT
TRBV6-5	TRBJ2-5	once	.	CASTLGGGGGETQYF	TGTGCCAGCACCCTAGGAGGGGGGGGCGGGGAGACCCAGTACTTC
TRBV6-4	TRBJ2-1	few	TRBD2	CASSGGAYNEQFF	TGTGCCAGCAGCGGGGGGGCCTACAATGAGCAGTTCTTC
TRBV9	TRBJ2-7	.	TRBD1	CASSIRDRSYEQYF	TGTGCCAGCAGCATCCGGGACAGATCCTACGAGCAGTACTTC
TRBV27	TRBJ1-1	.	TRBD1	CASSPFAGGTEAFF	TGTGCCAGCAGTCCATTCGCAGGGGGCACTGAAGCTTTCTTT
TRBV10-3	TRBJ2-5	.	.	CAISPSTGHQETQYF	TGTGCCATCAGCCCTAGTACAGGGCACCAAGAGACCCAGTACTTC
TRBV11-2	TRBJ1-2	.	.	CASSSSDWSYGYTF	TGTGCCAGCAGCTCTTCGGATTGGAGCTATGGCTACACCTTC
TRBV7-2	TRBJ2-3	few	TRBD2	CASSLATGGPDTQYF	TGTGCCAGCAGCTTAGCTACGGGGGGGCCAGATACGCAGTATTTT
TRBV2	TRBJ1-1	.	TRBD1	CASSQFQGVVEAFF	TGTGCCAGCAGTCAATTTCAGGGGGTTGTTGAAGCTTTCTTT
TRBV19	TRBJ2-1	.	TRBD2	CASSTPLAGVLGEQFF	TGTGCCAGTAGTACCCCTTTAGCGGGGGTTTTGGGTGAGCAGTTCTTC
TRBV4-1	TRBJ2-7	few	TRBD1	CASSQRGQGGYEQYF	TGCGCCAGCAGCCAAAGGGGACAGGGAGGCTACGAGCAGTACTTC
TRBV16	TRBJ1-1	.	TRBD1	CASSQSRGQGASEAFF	TGTGCCAGCAGCCAATCTAGAGGACAGGGGGCGTCTGAAGCTTTCTTT
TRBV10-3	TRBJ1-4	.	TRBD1	CATRDSSQEKLFF	TGTGCCACCAGGGACAGTTCCCAAGAAAAACTGTTTTTT
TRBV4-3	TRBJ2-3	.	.	CASSPVRQMHTDTQYF	TGCGCCAGCAGCCCCGTGCGACAGATGCACACAGATACGCAGTATTTT
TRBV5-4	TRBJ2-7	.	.	CASSLYLSSSYEQYF	TGTGCCAGCAGCTTGTACCTATCAAGCTCCTACGAGCAGTACTTC
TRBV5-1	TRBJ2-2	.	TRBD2	CASSLPRRGNANTGELFF	TGCGCCAGCAGCTTGCCCCGGCGGGGGAACGCGAACACCGGGGAGCTGTTTTTT
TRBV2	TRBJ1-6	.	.	CASSESRGSPLHF	TGTGCCAGCAGTGAATCGCGCGGTTCACCCCTCCACTTT
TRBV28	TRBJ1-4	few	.	CASSMRANENLFF	TGTGCCAGCAGTATGAGGGCTAATGAAAACCTGTTTTTT
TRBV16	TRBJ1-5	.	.	CASSQSTRLRPQHF	TGTGCCAGCAGCCAATCAACCAGACTACGGCCCCAGCATTTT
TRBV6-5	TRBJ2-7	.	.	CASSYPGRGNNEQYF	TGTGCCAGCAGTTACCCCGGCAGGGGTAACAACGAGCAGTACTTC
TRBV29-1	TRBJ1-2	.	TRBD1	CSGSQGQDYGYTF	TGCAGCGGAAGTCAAGGACAGGACTATGGCTACACCTTC
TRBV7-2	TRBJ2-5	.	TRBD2	CASSFWGGQETQYF	TGTGCCAGCAGCTTTTGGGGGGGGCAAGAGACCCAGTACTTC
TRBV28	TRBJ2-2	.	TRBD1	CASSPLTGTGDGGTGELFF	TGTGCCAGCAGCCCCTTGACCGGGACAGGGGATGGAGGCACCGGGGAGCTGTTTTTT
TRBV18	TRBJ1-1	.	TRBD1	CATQTGTGLNTEAFF	TGTGCCACTCAAACGGGGACAGGTTTGAACACTGAAGCTTTCTTT
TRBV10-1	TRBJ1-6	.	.	CASSGARNSPLHF	TGCGCCAGCAGTGGCGCGAGGAATTCACCCCTCCACTTT
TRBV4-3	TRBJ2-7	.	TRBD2	CASSQSGGTYEQYF	TGCGCCAGCAGCCAAAGCGGGGGGACCTACGAGCAGTACTTC